These 10 T cell receptor beta chains originate from one sample sequenced in a study of T-cell reconstitution after alpha-beta-depleted transplantation in children. During its preparation, the TCRbeta library received unique molecular identifiers. In TCRdb, the PCR reads were re-called with MiXCR into one record per CDR3 protein. This sample has about 540,000 distinct CDR3 sequences, with 20% to 30% found just once. Sequencing used PBMCs, obtained before TCRalphabeta/CD19-depleted stem cell transplant. The origin of the receptors is a boy under two years old with Wiskott-Aldrich syndrome, due to receive a stem cell transplant.

The CDR3 nucleotides are TGTGCCACCAGTGATTCCCCTAGCGGGAGTTTCCCCGGGGAGCTGTTTTTT. Protein: CATSDSPSGSFPGELFF. The chain carries TRBV24-1 and TRBJ2-2, with TRBD2 matching over 10 bases. V was pared by 2 bases and J by 6 bases, with 8 bases of the junction left unmatched. CDR3 size: 17 residues. Germline V CDR1 and CDR2: KGHDR, SFDVKD.

This clonotype was detected only a few times. The gene calls are TRBV12-3 or TRBV12-4 and TRBJ2-7, with 12 bases lining up with TRBD2. V lost 7 bases to trimming and J lost 1 base; unmatched junction nucleotides: 14. The CDR3 spans 18 residues. As DNA, the CDR3 is TGTGCCAGCATCCACACTCCACTACTAGCGGGAGGATCCTACGAGCAGTACTTC. Translation gives CASIHTPLLAGGSYEQYF.

The rearrangement links TRBV5-1 to TRBJ2-1; D possibly corresponds to TRBD2 (5 bases). The germline CDR1 and CDR2 sequences are SGHRS and YFSETQ. V was shortened by 5 bases and J by 7 bases, with 19 bases between the two germline ends. The CDR3 runs to 15 residues. CDR3 in DNA: TGCGCCAGCAGTGACCTTAGGGAAGCGGTGAATGAGCAGTTCTTC. This translates into CASSDLREAVNEQFF.

The rearrangement joins TRBV6-1 to TRBJ2-4, with TRBD1 matching 7 bases. With V trimmed by 6 bases and J by 8 bases, 10 bases remained unmatched. Germline CDR1 reads MNHNS; CDR2 reads SASEGT. The CDR3 totals 14 residues. This CDR3 reads CASRTDRDGDIQYF. In DNA form, the CDR3 reads TGTGCCAGCAGAACCGACAGGGATGGGGACATTCAGTACTTC.

This clonotype was observed a handful of times. This chain connects TRBV28 to TRBJ1-3; D might be TRBD1 (6 bases). Germline CDR1 and CDR2: MDHEN and SYDVKM. The V and J ends lost 2 bases and 6 bases respectively, with 11 bases between them. This CDR3 has 14 residues. The CDR3 is CASSLVRGLNTIYF. CDR3 bases: TGTGCCAGCAGTTTAGTCAGGGGACTAAACACCATATATTTT.

The rearrangement links TRBV9 to TRBJ2-5, with D perhaps matching TRBD1 (6 bases). V was cut by 3 bases and J by 1 base, with 13 bases left in between. CDR1 and CDR2 (germline): SGDLS, YYNGEE. This CDR3 is 15 amino acids long. The CDR3 reads CASSGTEIPQETQYF. The CDR3 nucleotides are TGTGCCAGCAGCGGGACAGAAATTCCCCAAGAGACCCAGTACTTC.

V gene TRBV28 combines with J gene TRBJ1-2; maybe TRBD1 (5 bases). The CDR3 runs 14 residues. Trimming took 3 bases from V and 2 from J, leaving 10 bases between them. Germline V CDR1 and CDR2: MDHEN, SYDVKM. Here the CDR3 DNA reads TGTGCCAGCAGTTTGGGGCAGCACAACTATGGCTACACCTTC. It encodes CASSLGQHNYGYTF.

This clonotype was counted a few times. The chain carries TRBV18 and TRBJ2-1; 13 nucleotides agree with TRBD2. The CDR3 sequence is 15 residues long. Losses at the gene ends were 3 bases for V and 8 bases for J; bases not matched to a gene: 4. Germline lookup yields CDR1 KGHSH and CDR2 LQKENI. In nucleotides, the CDR3 is TGTGCCAGCTCACCGGGACTAGCGGGACTCCATGAGCAGTTCTTC. This sequence encodes CASSPGLAGLHEQFF.

This clonotype showed up just once. This chain uses TRBV3-1 with TRBJ2-1, with a possible D match to TRBD2 (5 bases). V dropped 2 bases and J dropped 4 bases, with 12 bases sitting between them. The CDR3 loop spans 15 amino acids. Germline V lookup: CDR1 LGHDT, CDR2 YNNKEL (reference sequence). CDR3 sequence reads: CASSQLLATYNEQFF. The CDR3 DNA is TGTGCCAGCAGCCAATTATTAGCGACTTACAATGAGCAGTTCTTC.

The chain is built from TRBV5-1 and TRBJ2-1; 14 bases line up with TRBD2. This CDR3 contains 17 residues. The trim removed 4 bases at V and 8 bases at J, leaving 11 bases unmatched. CDR1 and CDR2 (germline): SGHRS, YFSETQ. The CDR3 DNA reads as TGCGCCAGCAGCGCCGACCAGGGACTAGCGGGGGTGGATGAGCAGTTCTTC. Its translation: CASSADQGLAGVDEQFF.